This section outlines one T cell receptor beta chain sequence together with its context. This clone was detected once. The antigen this receptor binds is unknown. No base-level quality is on record; no much larger clone is a single base apart. Using the deep immunoSEQ assay, TCR CDR3 regions were amplified from genomic DNA by multiplex PCR. Extracted genomic DNA from each cell subset was spread evenly across all wells of several immunoSEQ 96-well plates, with each plate serving as a replicate. Each replicate PCR for sorted subsets received roughly 0.2 ug genomic DNA, equal to about 30,000 T cell genomes. The purified libraries were quantified using a Qubit 3.0 fluorometer, sized with a Bioanalyzer 2100, and then quantified again using the KAPA Library Quantification kit. Every immunoSEQ 96-well plate was sequenced on a separate single-read 150-cycle Illumina NextSeq 550 flow cell. Regarding the original processing steps: Because only junctional sequences without quality scores were contained in the immunoSEQ output, filtering matching that applied to full-length reads could not be performed. Sequences were annotated with PyIR, a Python wrapper for IgBLAST v1.9, and V/J genes and CDR3 were assigned using IMGT germline references. Reads with weak V/J assignments (E-value above 1e-6), missing CDR3, stop codons, out-of-frame junctions, or ambiguous translated residues were removed. V3J clonotypes were defined by identical inferred V gene, J gene, and CDR3 amino acid sequence. To compute the percentage overlap between repertoires, the number of shared unique clonotypes was divided by the size of the smaller repertoire. RTK rarefaction, the Chao1 estimator, and Recon v2.1 estimates of unobserved clonotypes were used to assess repertoire richness. OLGA was used to compute generation probabilities for all TCRbeta clonotypes that the gDNA method yielded from a few donors. TCRdb provides this immuneACCESS table in a form limited to in-frame rearrangements. Some clones are lacking; in checked studies, under half of them reflect an unresolved V gene, and why the rest are absent is not known. That table gives V, J and clone size, and the DNA gave D and trimming. The sample table contains over a million clones; only one count was recorded for roughly 80% of them. The top ten clones comprise approximately 1.5% of the sample.

These data come from a study of shared clonotypes between healthy human individuals (dated by TCRdb to 2018 to 2020). Regarding the study in general: The cohort comprised a couple of women and a few men aged 18 to 49 years. For each donor, three plates each were used for CD4 naive and CD4 memory, two plates were used for CD8 naive, and one plate was used for CD8 memory. To estimate repertoire size and how much clonotypes are shared between individuals, the study performed deep sequencing of blood TCR repertoires from about 5 healthy adults. Libraries were prepared and TCR repertoires were sequenced by different laboratories using diverse techniques, in order to increase sequencing depth and limit assay-specific biases. Between about 0.94 and 8.9 billion PBMCs per donor were obtained by leukapheresis. The study at large found these results: Compared with non-shared clonotypes, clonotypes shared by all four sorted-subset donors had higher generation probabilities. Larger estimated clonotype richness was generally found for naive subsets than for memory subsets. Pairwise subsampling led to the expectation that sequencing depth would affect the degree of clonotype sharing among donors. Sampling was restricted to blood, and TCR repertoires in tissues likely differ from the TCR repertoires found in blood. About 5% of naive CD4, 3.5% of naive CD8, approximately 2.2% of memory CD4, and about 0.4% of memory CD8 clonotypes were shared across a handful of donors. Incomplete sequencing was indicated by rarefaction of sorted-subset datasets, despite the large sequencing depth. Because the study included only a small number of donors, the genetic and exposure-history diversity represented was limited.

The donors were healthy, HIV-negative adults with no recently reported acute infections or vaccinations. Every donor was a Caucasian adult residing in Nashville, Tennessee, USA. CD4+ T cells were enriched through magnetic negative selection, after which naive cells were positively selected on CD45RA and the remaining negative fraction served as the memory subset. Blood was obtained by leukapheresis, after which PBMCs were separated by Ficoll-Histopaque density gradient centrifugation and cryopreserved in liquid nitrogen vapor phase. Analytical flow cytometry was used to check the purity and quantity of every magnetically sorted T cell population. From each sorted fraction, genomic DNA was isolated and quantified by UV absorbance on a Nanodrop 2000c. There are 15 amino acids in the CDR3, from cysteine to phenylalanine inclusive. Just CDR3 DNA is preserved here, 45 bases in frame from base 1. The V and J ends are trimmed by 3 bases and 0 bases, leaving 10 bases between them. Based on the germline V gene, the CDR1 and CDR2 sequences are MDHEN and SYDVKM.

The source of this sequence is a man aged 18 to 29 in good health. The V and J segments used are TRBV28 and TRBJ2-3; the D region possibly corresponds to TRBD2 (7 bases align). The sequenced sample was memory CD4+ T cells sorted from blood. The cell subset or site label for this specimen denotes: CD45RA-negative fraction. CDR3 reads: CASSLAGASTDTQYF. The sequenced DNA: TGTGCCAGCAGTTTGGCGGGGGCTAGCACAGATACGCAGTATTTT.